The next 20 T cell receptor beta chains were all read from a single sample in a study of cytomegalovirus exposure and HLA in healthy donors (dated by TCRdb to the late 2010s). Libraries were made using the immunoSEQ multiplex PCR assay. For the multiplex PCR, a mixture combining 60 forward primers for TCR Vbeta segments and 13 reverse primers for TCR Jbeta segments was used. Imported from immuneACCESS, the table was reduced by TCRdb to in-frame sequences with V and J called. These copies leave out some clones; in studies compared against another copy, an unresolved V gene accounts for under half, and the cause of the remainder is not known. Present in this sample are roughly 68,000 clones, under 85% of which were seen just once. About 5.5% of the sample lies in the top ten. The sample was PBMCs. These receptors were obtained from a male donor in good health and CMV-seropositive.

The chain uses TRBV29-1 and TRBJ2-7; 10 nucleotides line up with TRBD1. V trimming: 2 bases; J trimming: 11 bases; junction bases outside the gene matches: 3. The germline CDR1 and CDR2 sequences are SQVTM and ANQGSEA. The CDR3 extends over 11 amino acids. CDR3 nucleotide sequence: TGCAGCGTTGAACGGGACAGGGGCGAGTACTTC. This encodes CSVERDRGEYF.

The chain is built from TRBV18 and TRBJ2-7; TRBD1 aligns across 9 bases. Germline CDR1 is KGHSH and CDR2 is LQKENI. The CDR3 is made up of 16 amino acids. V dropped 5 bases and J dropped 2; count of bases not matched to a gene: 10. The CDR3 loop is CASSSTGTGLTYEQYF. CDR3 coding DNA: TGTGCCAGCTCATCAACCGGGACAGGGCTTACCTACGAGCAGTACTTC.

V gene TRBV4-1 combines with J gene TRBJ2-1; a possible D gene is TRBD2 (6 bases). The CDR3 has 14 residues. Germline CDR1 and CDR2: MGHRA and YSYEKL. The germline V and J ends were trimmed by 0 bases and 12 bases, with 15 bases remaining between them. CDR3 bases: TGCGCCAGCAGCCAAGATACGGTCCGGGACTGGCAGTTCTTC. It translates to CASSQDTVRDWQFF.

V gene TRBV5-1 combines with J gene TRBJ2-7; 9 bases line up with TRBD1. Per germline, CDR1 SGHRS and CDR2 YFSETQ. Germline trimming cut 6 bases from V and 5 bases from J; bases unmatched to any gene: 3. This CDR3 comprises 12 residues. The CDR3 protein is CASKTGGDEQYF. The CDR3 nucleotides read TGCGCCAGCAAGACAGGGGGTGACGAGCAGTACTTC.

This clone was seen more than once but under ten times. The V gene is TRBV6-5, the J gene TRBJ2-3; TRBD2 aligns across 7 bases. The CDR3 totals 15 residues. Germline V lookup: CDR1 MNHEY, CDR2 SVGAGI. Losses at the gene ends were 4 bases for V and 0 bases for J; bases not matched to a gene: 4. The CDR3 is CASSLLAASTDTQYF. The DNA of the CDR3 is TGTGCCAGCAGTTTGCTAGCGGCGAGCACAGATACGCAGTATTTT.

The chain has TRBV5-5 and TRBJ2-7; 7 bases line up with TRBD1. The CDR3 extends over 14 amino acids. J was trimmed by 2 bases and V by 0 bases; bases with no gene match: 2. Per the germline V gene, CDR1 is SGHKS and CDR2 is YYEKEE (reference sequence). CDR3 DNA: TGTGCCAGCAGCTTGGGGGACAGACCCTACGAGCAGTACTTC. This codes for CASSLGDRPYEQYF. Full variable domain (missing parts from reference TRBV5-5 and TRBJ2-7): DAGVTQSPTHLIKTRGQQVTLRCSPISGHKSVSWYQQVLGQGPQFIFQYYEKEERGRGNFPDRFSARQFPNYSSELNVNALLLGDSALYLCASSLGDRPYEQYFGPGTRLTVT.

This sequence joins TRBV11-1 and TRBJ1-1; TRBD1 might be the D (5 bases). V gave up 5 bases and J gave up 4 bases, with 20 bases separating them. From germline, CDR1 is SGHAT and CDR2 FQDESV (reference sequence). CDR3 size: 16 residues. CDR3 sequence (DNA): TGTGCCAGCAGCCCGTTAGGGACTGACCCGCCCACTGAAGCTTTCTTT. This codes for CASSPLGTDPPTEAFF.

In regard to this clone: Germline and junction disagree at one end, which may indicate a read error. The CDR3 nucleotides are TGTGCCTGGTCATACTCCCACAATGAGCAGTTCTTC. Translation: CAWSYSHNEQFF. The chain uses TRBV30 and TRBJ2-1; D unclear. CDR3 size: 12 residues. The germline CDR1 and CDR2 sequences are GTSNPN and SVGIG (reference sequence).

The V gene is TRBV5-1, the J gene TRBJ2-1, with TRBD1 matching over 8 bases. V dropped 4 bases and J dropped 3; count of bases not matched to a gene: 9. Germline-derived CDR1 and CDR2 are SGHRS and YFSETQ. This CDR3 spans 16 amino acids. CDR3 bases: TGCGCCAGCAGCGCCCAGCGACAGGGGAACTACAATGAGCAGTTCTTC. It yields the protein CASSAQRQGNYNEQFF.

This chain links TRBV6-1 with TRBJ1-5; maybe TRBD1 (5 bases). Trimming cost V 8 bases and J 4 bases, with 15 bases left between them. CDR3 size: 14 residues. CDR1 is MNHNS, CDR2 SASEGT, per germline. In DNA form, the CDR3 reads TGTGCCAGCGCCCAAAATCAGGGAAATCAGCCCCAGCATTTT. Amino acid sequence: CASAQNQGNQPQHF.

The genes are TRBV30 and TRBJ1-6; D possibly corresponds to TRBD1 (5 bases). V shed 3 bases and J shed 8 bases, with 17 bases lying between them. This CDR3 region has 15 residues. Germline V lookup: CDR1 GTSNPN, CDR2 SVGIG (reference sequence). CDR3 sequence reads: CAWSPFTGAHSPLHF. CDR3 DNA: TGTGCCTGGAGCCCATTTACAGGTGCCCATTCACCCCTCCACTTT. Variable domain in full (rest from reference TRBV30 and TRBJ1-6): SQTIHQWPATLVQPVGSPLSLECTVEGTSNPNLYWYRQAAGRGLQLLFYSVGIGQISSEVPQNLSASRPQDRQFILSSKKLLLSDSGFYLCAWSPFTGAHSPLHFGNGTRLTVT.

The chain combines TRBV19 with TRBJ2-1; a possible D gene is TRBD1 (6 bases). Trimming took off 3 bases at V and 5 bases at J, with 8 bases between the two ends. The CDR3 is made up of 13 amino acids. Germline CDR1 and CDR2: LNHDA and SQIVND (reference sequence). CDR3 loop: CASSMDSNNEQFF. DNA for the CDR3: TGTGCCAGTAGTATGGACAGCAACAATGAGCAGTTCTTC.

The table lists this clone with a few counts. The J gene is TRBJ2-3, the V gene TRBV27; D remains unclear. The CDR3 totals 14 residues. Germline V gene lookup returns CDR1 MNHEY and CDR2 SMNVEV (reference sequence). Trimming shortened V by 6 bases and J by 2 bases, and 12 bases separated the two germline ends. The CDR3 loop reads CASSPRSVTDTQYF. The CDR3 DNA sequence: TGTGCCAGCAGCCCCCGGAGTGTCACAGATACGCAGTATTTT.

This clone occurred once. The rearrangement joins TRBV2 to TRBJ1-5; a weak D match, TRBD1 (6 bases). The CDR3 covers 14 residues. Germline V gives CDR1 SNHLY, CDR2 FYNNEI. V lost 4 bases and J 1 base, leaving 8 bases between the germline ends. CDR3 amino acids: CASSAGASNQPQHF. CDR3 in DNA: TGTGCCAGCAGTGCAGGGGCGAGCAATCAGCCCCAGCATTTT.

This chain uses TRBV6-5 with TRBJ1-5; no reliable D call. CDR3 size: 13 residues. V was clipped by 6 bases and J by 6 bases, with 12 bases between them. Germline lookup yields CDR1 MNHEY and CDR2 SVGAGI. As DNA, the CDR3 is TGTGCCAGCAGCCCCGCCGCCGGTCAGCCCCAGCATTTT. It specifies CASSPAAGQPQHF.

V and J are TRBV7-6 and TRBJ2-2; TRBD2 is a possible D gene (6 bases). The germline V gene encodes CDR1 SGHVS and CDR2 FNYEAQ. V lost 6 bases and J lost 5, with 19 bases in between. The length of the CDR3 is 16 residues. The CDR3 DNA reads as TGTGCCAGCAGGTCGGGGGTGGTAGGGATGACCGGGGAGCTGTTTTTT. Its translation is CASRSGVVGMTGELFF.

This chain links TRBV7-9 with TRBJ2-7; 12 nucleotides line up with TRBD2. The CDR3 is made up of 15 amino acids. The V gene end was trimmed by 5 bases and the J gene end by 3 bases; junction bases not matched to a gene: 5. Germline V gene data show CDR1 as SEHNR and CDR2 as FQNEAQ (reference sequence). CDR3 sequence (DNA): TGTGCCAGCAGCCCTAGCGGGGGGGATTTCTACGAGCAGTACTTC. Translation gives CASSPSGGDFYEQYF.

This chain joins TRBV4-3 and TRBJ1-2, with 8 bases fitting TRBD1. Looked up from germline, CDR1 is LGHNA and CDR2 is YSLEER. After removal of 0 bases from V and 0 bases from J, the junction contained 6 bases not matched to a gene. The CDR3 is made up of 17 amino acids. CDR3 nucleotide sequence: TGCGCCAGCAGCCAAGATCAGTGGACAGGGCCTAACTATGGCTACACCTTC. This translates into CASSQDQWTGPNYGYTF.

CDR3 amino acids: CASSEFSGGIYGYTF. The CDR3 region has the DNA TGTGCCAGCAGTGAATTTTCTGGGGGGATCTATGGCTACACCTTC. The chain employs TRBV2 and TRBJ1-2; tentative D call: TRBD1 (5 bases). V lost 2 bases to trimming and J lost 4 bases, with 14 bases between them. Germline values: CDR1 SNHLY, CDR2 FYNNEI. The CDR3 consists of 15 residues.

The V gene is TRBV6-1, the J gene TRBJ1-1, with a possible D match to TRBD1 (5 bases). The CDR3 covers 12 residues. Germline V lookup: CDR1 MNHNS, CDR2 SASEGT. V was trimmed by 6 bases and J by 8 bases, leaving 13 bases between them. CDR3 coding DNA: TGTGCCAGCAGGAGAACGGGGGAGGAAGCTTTCTTT. It encodes CASRRTGEEAFF.